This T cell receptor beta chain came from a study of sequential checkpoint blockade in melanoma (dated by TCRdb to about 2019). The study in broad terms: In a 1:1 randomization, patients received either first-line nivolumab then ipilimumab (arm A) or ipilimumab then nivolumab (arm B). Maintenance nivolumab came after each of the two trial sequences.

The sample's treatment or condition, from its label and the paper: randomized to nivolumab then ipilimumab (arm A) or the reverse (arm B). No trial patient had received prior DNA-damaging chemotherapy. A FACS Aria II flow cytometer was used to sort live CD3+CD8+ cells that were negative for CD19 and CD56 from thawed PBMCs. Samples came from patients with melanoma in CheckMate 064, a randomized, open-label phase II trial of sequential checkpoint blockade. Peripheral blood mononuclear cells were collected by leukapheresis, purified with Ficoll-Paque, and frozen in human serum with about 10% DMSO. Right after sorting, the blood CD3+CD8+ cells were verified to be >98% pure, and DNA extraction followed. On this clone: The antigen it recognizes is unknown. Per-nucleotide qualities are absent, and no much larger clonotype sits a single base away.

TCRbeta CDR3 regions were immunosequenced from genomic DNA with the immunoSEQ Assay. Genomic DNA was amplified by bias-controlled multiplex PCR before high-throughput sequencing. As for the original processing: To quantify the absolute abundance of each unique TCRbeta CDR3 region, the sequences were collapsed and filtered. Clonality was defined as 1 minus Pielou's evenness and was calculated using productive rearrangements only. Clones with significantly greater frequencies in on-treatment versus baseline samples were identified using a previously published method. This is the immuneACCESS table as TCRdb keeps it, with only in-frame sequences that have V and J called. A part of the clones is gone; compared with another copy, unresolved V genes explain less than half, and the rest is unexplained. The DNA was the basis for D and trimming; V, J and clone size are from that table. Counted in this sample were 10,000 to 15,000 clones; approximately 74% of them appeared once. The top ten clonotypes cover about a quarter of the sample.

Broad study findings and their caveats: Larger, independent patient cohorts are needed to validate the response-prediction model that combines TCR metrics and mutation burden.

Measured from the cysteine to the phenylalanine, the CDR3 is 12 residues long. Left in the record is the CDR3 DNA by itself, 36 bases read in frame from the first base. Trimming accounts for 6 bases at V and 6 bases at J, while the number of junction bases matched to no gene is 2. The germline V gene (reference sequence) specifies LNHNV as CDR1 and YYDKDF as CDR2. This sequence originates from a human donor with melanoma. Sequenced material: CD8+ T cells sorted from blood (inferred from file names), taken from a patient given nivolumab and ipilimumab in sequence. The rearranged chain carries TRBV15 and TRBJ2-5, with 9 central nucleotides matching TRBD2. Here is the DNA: TGTGCCACCAGGGGACTAGCTCAGACCCAGTACTTC. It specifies CATRGLAQTQYF.